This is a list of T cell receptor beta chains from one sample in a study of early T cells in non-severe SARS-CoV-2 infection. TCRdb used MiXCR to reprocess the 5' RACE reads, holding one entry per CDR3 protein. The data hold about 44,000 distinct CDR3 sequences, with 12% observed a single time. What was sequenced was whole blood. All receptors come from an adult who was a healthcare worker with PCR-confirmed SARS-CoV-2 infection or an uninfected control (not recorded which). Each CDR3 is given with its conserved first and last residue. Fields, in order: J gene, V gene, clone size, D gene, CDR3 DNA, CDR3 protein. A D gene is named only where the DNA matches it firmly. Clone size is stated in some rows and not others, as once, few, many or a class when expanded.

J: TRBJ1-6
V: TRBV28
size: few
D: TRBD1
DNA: TGTGCCAGCAGTAGGGGACAGGGTGGTTCACCCCTCCACTTT
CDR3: CASSRGQGGSPLHF

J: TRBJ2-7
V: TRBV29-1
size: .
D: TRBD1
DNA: TGCAGCGTTGTTCAGGGGGTATTCGGGGAGCAGTACTTC
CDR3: CSVVQGVFGEQYF

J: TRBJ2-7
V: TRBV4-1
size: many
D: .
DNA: TGCGCCAGCAGCTACCGGACGCGAACCTACGAGCAGTACTTC
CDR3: CASSYRTRTYEQYF

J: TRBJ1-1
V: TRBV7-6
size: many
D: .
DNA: TGTGCCAGCAGCTTATCCCAAAAAACTGAAGCTTTCTTT
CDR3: CASSLSQKTEAFF

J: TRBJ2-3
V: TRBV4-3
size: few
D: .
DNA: TGCGCCAGCAGCCAAGAACGAGATACGCAGTATTTT
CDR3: CASSQERDTQYF

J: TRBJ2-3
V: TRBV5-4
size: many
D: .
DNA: TGTGCCAGCAGCTGGCACCGTGAGGGCACAGATACGCAGTATTTT
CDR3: CASSWHREGTDTQYF

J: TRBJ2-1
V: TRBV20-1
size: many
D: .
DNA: TGCAGTGCTAGTGAGATGGACAATGAGCAGTTCTTC
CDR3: CSASEMDNEQFF

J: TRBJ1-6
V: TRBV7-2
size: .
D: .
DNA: TGTGTCAGCAGCTTAGGGCAGGGGAATTCACCCCTCCACTTT
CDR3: CVSSLGQGNSPLHF

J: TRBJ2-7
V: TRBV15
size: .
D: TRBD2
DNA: TGTGCCACCAGCGGGGACGGGAGGCACGAGCAGTACTTC
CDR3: CATSGDGRHEQYF

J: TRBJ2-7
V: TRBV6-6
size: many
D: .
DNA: TGTGCCGGACCATACGAGCAGTACTTC
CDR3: CAGPYEQYF

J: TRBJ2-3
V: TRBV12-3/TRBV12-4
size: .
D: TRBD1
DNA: TGTGCCAGCATAGACAGGGATCGCACAGATACGCAGTATTTT
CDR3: CASIDRDRTDTQYF

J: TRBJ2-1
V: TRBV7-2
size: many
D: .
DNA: TGTGCCAGCACCCGGGGAGACTCCTACAATGAGCAGTTCTTC
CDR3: CASTRGDSYNEQFF

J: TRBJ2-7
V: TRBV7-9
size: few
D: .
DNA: TGTGCCAGCAGCTTAGATTCGGGGCGGGATAACGAGCAGTACTTC
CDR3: CASSLDSGRDNEQYF

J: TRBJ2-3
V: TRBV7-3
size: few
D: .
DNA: TGTGCCAGCAGCTTAATTCACGGGACCCAAGCGGATACGCAGTATTTT
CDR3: CASSLIHGTQADTQYF

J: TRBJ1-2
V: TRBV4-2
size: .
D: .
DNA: TGTGCCAGCAGCCAAGATCCGGGGGCGTCGGACTATGGCTACACCTTC
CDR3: CASSQDPGASDYGYTF

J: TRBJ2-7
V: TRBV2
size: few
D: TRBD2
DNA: TGTGCCAGCAGTGAAGAAACGGGGGGGCCCTACGAGCAGTACTTC
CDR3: CASSEETGGPYEQYF

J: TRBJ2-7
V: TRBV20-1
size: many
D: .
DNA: TGCAGTGCCGGAGCGACCTACGAGCAGTACTTC
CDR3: CSAGATYEQYF

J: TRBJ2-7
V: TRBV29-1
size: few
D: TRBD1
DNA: TGCAGCGTGACAGGGGACCAACAATACGAGCAGTACTTC
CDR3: CSVTGDQQYEQYF

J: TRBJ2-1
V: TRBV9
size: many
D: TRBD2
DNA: TGTGCCAGCAGCGGGCGCGGGAGGAATGAGCAGTTCTTC
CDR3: CASSGRGRNEQFF

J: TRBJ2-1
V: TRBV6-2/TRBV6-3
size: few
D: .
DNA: TGTGCCAGCAGGCTTCTTATCAGCGTCAATGAGCAGTTCTTC
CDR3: CASRLLISVNEQFF

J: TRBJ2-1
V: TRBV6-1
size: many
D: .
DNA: TGTGCCAGCAGTGAAGACGGGGGGCAGGGTGAGCAGTTCTTC
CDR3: CASSEDGGQGEQFF

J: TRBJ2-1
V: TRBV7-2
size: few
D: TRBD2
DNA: TGTGCCAGCAGCTTGGGACTAGCGGGTGAAGATGAGCAGTTCTTC
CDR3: CASSLGLAGEDEQFF

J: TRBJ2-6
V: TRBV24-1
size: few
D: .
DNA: TGTGCCACCAGTGAATCCGACAGGACTGGGGCCAACGTCCTGACTTTC
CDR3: CATSESDRTGANVLTF

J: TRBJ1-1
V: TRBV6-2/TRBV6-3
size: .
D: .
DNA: TGTGCCAGCAGTTCTGAAACCTCGACACACCCGAACACTGAAGCTTTCTTT
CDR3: CASSSETSTHPNTEAFF

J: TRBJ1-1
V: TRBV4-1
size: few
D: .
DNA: TGCGCCAGCAGCCCTCCCGCGAGGGGTATCACTGAAGCTTTCTTT
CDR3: CASSPPARGITEAFF

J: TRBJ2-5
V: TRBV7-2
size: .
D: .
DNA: TGTGCCAGCAGCCTAGGGGCGGTGGGGGTCGGGAAGACCCAGTACTTC
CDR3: CASSLGAVGVGKTQYF

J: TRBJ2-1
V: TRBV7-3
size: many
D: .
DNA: TGTGCCAGCAGCTTAACCGGTTCTAAGCAGTTCTTC
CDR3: CASSLTGSKQFF

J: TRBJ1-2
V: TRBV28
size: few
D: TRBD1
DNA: TGTGCCAGCGAAGGGGGCGGCTATGGCTACACCTTC
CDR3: CASEGGGYGYTF

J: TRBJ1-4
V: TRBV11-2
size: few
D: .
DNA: TGTGCCAGCAGCTTAGGGCACAGGCGGCAAGAAAAACTGTTTTTT
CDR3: CASSLGHRRQEKLFF

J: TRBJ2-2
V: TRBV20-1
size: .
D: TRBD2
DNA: TGCAGTGCTAAAATAGCGGGAGGGCCGAGAGGGGAGCTGTTTTTT
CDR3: CSAKIAGGPRGELFF

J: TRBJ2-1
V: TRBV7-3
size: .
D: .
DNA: TGTGCCAGCAGCCGGGGACTTGACAATGAGCAGTTCTTC
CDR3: CASSRGLDNEQFF

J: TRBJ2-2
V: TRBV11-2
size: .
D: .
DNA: TGTGCCAGCAGCTCGTGGGGTTCGGGGACCGGGGAGCTGTTTTTT
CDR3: CASSSWGSGTGELFF

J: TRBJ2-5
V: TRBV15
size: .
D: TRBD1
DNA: TGTGCCACCAGCAGAGATCGGACAGGGTCGGTTACTCGAGAGACCCAGTACTTC
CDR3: CATSRDRTGSVTRETQYF

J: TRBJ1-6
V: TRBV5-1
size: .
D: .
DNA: TGCGCCAGCAGCTTGGCCGGATATTCACCCCTCCACTTT
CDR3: CASSLAGYSPLHF

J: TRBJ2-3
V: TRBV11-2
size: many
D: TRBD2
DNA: TGTGCTACCAAGGAGAGCGGGGGATCAGATACGCAGTATTTT
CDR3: CATKESGGSDTQYF

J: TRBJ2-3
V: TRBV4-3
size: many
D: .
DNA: TGCGCCAGCAGCCAAGATGGGGGTGGCACAGATACGCAGTATTTT
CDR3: CASSQDGGGTDTQYF

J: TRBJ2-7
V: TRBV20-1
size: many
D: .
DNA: TGCAGTGCTCTCGGCACTTCACCCTACGAGCAGTACTTC
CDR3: CSALGTSPYEQYF

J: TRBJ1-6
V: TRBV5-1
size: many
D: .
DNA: TGCGCCAGCACCCCATCGGGCCCTCGAGGTGGTTCACCCCTCCACTTT
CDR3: CASTPSGPRGGSPLHF

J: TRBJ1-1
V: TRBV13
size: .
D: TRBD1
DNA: TGTGCCAGCAGCTCCAAACAGGGGCCGAACACTGAAGCTTTCTTT
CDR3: CASSSKQGPNTEAFF

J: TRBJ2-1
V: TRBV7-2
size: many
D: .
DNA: TGTGCCAGCAGCTTATGGCCTAGCACCTACAATGAGCAGTTCTTC
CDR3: CASSLWPSTYNEQFF

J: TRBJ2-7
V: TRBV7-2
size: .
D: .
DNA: TGTGCCAGCAGCGAAGCGTCCCGGGCCTACGAGCAGTACTTC
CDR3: CASSEASRAYEQYF

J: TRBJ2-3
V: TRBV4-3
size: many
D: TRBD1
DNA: TGCGCCAGCGCTTTGGACAGGGGCACAGATACGCAGTATTTT
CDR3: CASALDRGTDTQYF

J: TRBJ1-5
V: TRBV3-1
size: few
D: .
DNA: TGTGCCAGCAGCCTGACCTCGGCCAATCCCCAGCATTTT
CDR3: CASSLTSANPQHF

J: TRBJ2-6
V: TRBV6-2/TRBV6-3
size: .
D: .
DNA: TGTGCCAGCATGACCGCTGGGGCCAACGTCCTGACTTTC
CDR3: CASMTAGANVLTF

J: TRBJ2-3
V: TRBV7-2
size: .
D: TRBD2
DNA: TGTGCCAGCAGCTTAGGCGGGGGTACGCAGTATTTT
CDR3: CASSLGGGTQYF

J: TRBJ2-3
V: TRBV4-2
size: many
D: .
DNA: TGTGCCAGCAGCCAAGCTCCCACTCCCCTGAGCACAGATACGCAGTATTTT
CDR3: CASSQAPTPLSTDTQYF

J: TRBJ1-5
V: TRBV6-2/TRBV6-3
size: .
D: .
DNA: TGTGCCAGCAGTTGGACCCGGGTACGCAATCAGCCCCAGCATTTT
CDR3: CASSWTRVRNQPQHF

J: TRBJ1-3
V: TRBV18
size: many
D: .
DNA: TGTGCCAGCTCACCTAACAGGATCAGCTCTGGAAACACCATATATTTT
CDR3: CASSPNRISSGNTIYF

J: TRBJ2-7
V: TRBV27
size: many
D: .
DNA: TGTGCCAGCAGTTCTGGGGTACCCTACGAGCAGTACTTC
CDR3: CASSSGVPYEQYF

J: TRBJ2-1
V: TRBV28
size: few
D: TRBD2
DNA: TGTGCCTGGGGGACTAGCGGTTCCTCAGGGAACAATGAGCAGTTCTTC
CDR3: CAWGTSGSSGNNEQFF

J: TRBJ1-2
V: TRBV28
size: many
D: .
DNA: TGTGCCAGCAGTTTATACGGTGATGGCTACACCTTC
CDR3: CASSLYGDGYTF

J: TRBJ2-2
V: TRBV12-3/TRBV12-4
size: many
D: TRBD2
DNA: TGTGCCAGCAGTACTAGCGGGGGGAGAAGGTCCGGGGAGCTGTTTTTT
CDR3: CASSTSGGRRSGELFF

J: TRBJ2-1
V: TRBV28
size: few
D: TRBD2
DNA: TGTGCCAGCAAAGCGGGAGGGCCGAGCGATGAGCAGTTCTTC
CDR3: CASKAGGPSDEQFF

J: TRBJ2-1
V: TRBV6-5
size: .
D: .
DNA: TGTGCCAGCAGACGGGACACCTACAATGAGCAGTTCTTC
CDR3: CASRRDTYNEQFF

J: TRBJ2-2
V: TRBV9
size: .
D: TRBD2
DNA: TGTGCCAGCAGCGTGGGGCCGAGCGGGGGCCTTTACACCGGGGAGCTGTTTTTT
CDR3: CASSVGPSGGLYTGELFF

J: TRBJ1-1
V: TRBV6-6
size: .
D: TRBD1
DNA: TGTGCCAGCAGTTACCAACAGGGGACTGAAGCTTTCTTT
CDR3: CASSYQQGTEAFF

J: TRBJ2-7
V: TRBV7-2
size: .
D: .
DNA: TGTGCCAGCAGCCAAAACGATTACGAGCAGTACTTC
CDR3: CASSQNDYEQYF

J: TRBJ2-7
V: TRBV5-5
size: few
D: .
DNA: TGTGCCAGCAGCTTCAGGGGAATGTACGAGCAGTACTTC
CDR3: CASSFRGMYEQYF